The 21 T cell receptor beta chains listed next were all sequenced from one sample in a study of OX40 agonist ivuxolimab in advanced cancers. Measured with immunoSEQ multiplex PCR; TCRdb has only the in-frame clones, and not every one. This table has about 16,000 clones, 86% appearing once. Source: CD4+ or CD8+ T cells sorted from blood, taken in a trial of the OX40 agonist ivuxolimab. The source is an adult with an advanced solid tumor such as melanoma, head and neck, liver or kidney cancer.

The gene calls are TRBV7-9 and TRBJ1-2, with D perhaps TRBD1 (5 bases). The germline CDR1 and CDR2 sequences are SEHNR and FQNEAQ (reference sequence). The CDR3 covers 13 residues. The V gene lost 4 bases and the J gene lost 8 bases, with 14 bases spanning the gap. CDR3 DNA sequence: TGTGCCAGCAGCTGGGGGTCCGGGAAGGGCTACACCTTC. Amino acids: CASSWGSGKGYTF.

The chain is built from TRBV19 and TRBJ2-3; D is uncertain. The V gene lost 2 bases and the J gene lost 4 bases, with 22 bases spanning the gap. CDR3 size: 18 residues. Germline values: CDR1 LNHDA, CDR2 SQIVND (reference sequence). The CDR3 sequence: CASSIRQSGEGRADTQYF. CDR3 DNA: TGTGCCAGTAGTATAAGGCAAAGTGGGGAAGGTCGGGCAGATACGCAGTATTTT.

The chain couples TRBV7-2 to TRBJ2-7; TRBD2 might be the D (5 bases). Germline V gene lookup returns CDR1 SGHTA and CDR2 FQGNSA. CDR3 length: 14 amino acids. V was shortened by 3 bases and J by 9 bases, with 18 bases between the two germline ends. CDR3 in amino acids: CASSFGGAGRGQYF. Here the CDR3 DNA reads TGTGCCAGCAGCTTCGGTGGCGCGGGCCGGGGGCAGTACTTC.

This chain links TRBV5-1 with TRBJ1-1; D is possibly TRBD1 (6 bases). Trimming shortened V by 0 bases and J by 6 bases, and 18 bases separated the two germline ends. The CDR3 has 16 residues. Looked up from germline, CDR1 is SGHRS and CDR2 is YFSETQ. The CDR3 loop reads CASSLAVNRAGAEAFF. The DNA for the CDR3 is TGCGCCAGCAGCTTGGCCGTGAACAGGGCCGGCGCTGAAGCTTTCTTT.

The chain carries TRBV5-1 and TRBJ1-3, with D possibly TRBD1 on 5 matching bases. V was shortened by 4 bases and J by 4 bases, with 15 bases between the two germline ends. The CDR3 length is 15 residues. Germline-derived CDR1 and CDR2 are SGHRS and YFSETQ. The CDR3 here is CASSPQGARGNTIYF. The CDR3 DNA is TGCGCCAGCAGCCCGCAGGGCGCGAGGGGAAACACCATATATTTT.

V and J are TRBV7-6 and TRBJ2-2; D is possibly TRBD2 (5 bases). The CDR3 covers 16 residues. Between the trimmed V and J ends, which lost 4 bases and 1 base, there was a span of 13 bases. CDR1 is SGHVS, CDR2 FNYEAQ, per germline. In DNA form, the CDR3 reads TGTGCCAGCAGCTCCCTGGTTGCGGGGAACACCGGGGAGCTGTTTTTT. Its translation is CASSSLVAGNTGELFF.

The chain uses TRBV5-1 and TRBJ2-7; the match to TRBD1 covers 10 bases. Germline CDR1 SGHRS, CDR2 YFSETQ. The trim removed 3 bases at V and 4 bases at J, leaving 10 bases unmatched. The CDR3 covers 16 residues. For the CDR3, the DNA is TGCGCCAGCAGCTCCCAAACCTGGGACAGGGGTTACGAGCAGTACTTC. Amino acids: CASSSQTWDRGYEQYF.

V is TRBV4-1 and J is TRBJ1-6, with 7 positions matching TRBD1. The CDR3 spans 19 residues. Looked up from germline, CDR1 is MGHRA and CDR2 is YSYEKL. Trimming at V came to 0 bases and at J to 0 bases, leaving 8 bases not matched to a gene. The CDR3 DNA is TGCGCCAGCAGCCAAGATGAGTGGGCAGGGGGCTCCTATAATTCACCCCTCCACTTT. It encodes CASSQDEWAGGSYNSPLHF.

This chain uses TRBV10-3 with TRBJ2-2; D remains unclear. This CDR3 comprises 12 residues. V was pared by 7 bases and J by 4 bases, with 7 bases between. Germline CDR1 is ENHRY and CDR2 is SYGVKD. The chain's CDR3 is CAIKTATGELFF. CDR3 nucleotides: TGTGCCATCAAAACAGCCACCGGGGAGCTGTTTTTT.

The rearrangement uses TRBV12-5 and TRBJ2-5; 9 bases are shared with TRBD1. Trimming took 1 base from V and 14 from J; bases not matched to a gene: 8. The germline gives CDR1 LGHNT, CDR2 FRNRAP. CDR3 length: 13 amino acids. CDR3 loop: CASGLEAGTGLYF. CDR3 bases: TGTGCTAGTGGTTTGGAGGCGGGGACAGGGCTATACTTC.

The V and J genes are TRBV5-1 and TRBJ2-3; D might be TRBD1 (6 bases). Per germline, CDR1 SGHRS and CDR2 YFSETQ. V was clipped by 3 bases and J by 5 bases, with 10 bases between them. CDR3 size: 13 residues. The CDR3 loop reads CASSWTTGDTQYF. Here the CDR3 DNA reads TGCGCCAGCAGCTGGACGACAGGAGATACGCAGTATTTT. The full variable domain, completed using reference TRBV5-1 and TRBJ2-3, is KAGVTQTPRYLIKTRGQQVTLSCSPISGHRSVSWYQQTPGQGLQFLFEYFSETQRNKGNFPGRFSGRQFSNSRSEMNVSTLELGDSALYLCASSWTTGDTQYFGPGTRLTVL.

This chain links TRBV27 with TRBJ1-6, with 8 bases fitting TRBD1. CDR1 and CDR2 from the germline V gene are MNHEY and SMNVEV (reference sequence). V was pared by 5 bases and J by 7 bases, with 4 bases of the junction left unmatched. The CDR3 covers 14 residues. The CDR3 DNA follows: TGTGCCAGCAGTCGGGACAGGCGGAATTCACCCCTCCACTTT. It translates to CASSRDRRNSPLHF.

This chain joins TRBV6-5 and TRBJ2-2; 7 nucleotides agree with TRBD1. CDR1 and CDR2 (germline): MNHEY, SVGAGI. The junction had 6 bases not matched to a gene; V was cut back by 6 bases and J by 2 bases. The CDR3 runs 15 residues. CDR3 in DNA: TGTGCCAGCAGCCCCGACAGGGATAACACCGGGGAGCTGTTTTTT. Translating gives CASSPDRDNTGELFF.

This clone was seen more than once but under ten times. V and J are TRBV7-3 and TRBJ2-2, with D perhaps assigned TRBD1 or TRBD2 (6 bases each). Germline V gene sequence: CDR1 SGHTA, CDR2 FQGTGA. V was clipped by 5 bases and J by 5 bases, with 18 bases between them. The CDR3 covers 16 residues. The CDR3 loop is CASSRGPGAGTGELFF. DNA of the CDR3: TGTGCCAGCAGCCGGGGGCCGGGGGCCGGGACCGGGGAGCTGTTTTTT.

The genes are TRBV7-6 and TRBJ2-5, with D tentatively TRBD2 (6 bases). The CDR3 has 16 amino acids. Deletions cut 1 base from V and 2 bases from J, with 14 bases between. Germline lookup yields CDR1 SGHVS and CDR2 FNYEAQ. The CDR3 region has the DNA TGTGCCAGCAGCTTAGTTGGGGCGGGGTCACAAGAGACCCAGTACTTC. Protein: CASSLVGAGSQETQYF.

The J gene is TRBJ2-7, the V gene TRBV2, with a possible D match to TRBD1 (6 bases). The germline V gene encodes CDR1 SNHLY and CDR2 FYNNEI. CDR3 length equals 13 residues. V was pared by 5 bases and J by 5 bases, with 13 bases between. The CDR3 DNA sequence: TGTGCCAGCAGTTCAGGGGTTGGGAACGAGCAGTACTTC. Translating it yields CASSSGVGNEQYF. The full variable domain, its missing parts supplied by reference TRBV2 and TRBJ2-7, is EPEVTQTPSHQVTQMGQEVILRCVPISNHLYFYWYRQILGQKVEFLVSFYNNEISEKSEIFDDQFSVERPDGSNFTLKIRSTKLEDSAMYFCASSSGVGNEQYFGPGTRLTVT.

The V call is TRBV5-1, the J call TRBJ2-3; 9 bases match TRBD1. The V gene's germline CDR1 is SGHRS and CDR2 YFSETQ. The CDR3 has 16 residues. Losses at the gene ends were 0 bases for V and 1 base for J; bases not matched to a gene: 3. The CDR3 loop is CASSLGTGARTDTQYF. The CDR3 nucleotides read TGCGCCAGCAGCTTGGGGACAGGGGCACGCACAGATACGCAGTATTTT. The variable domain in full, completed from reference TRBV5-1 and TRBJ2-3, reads KAGVTQTPRYLIKTRGQQVTLSCSPISGHRSVSWYQQTPGQGLQFLFEYFSETQRNKGNFPGRFSGRQFSNSRSEMNVSTLELGDSALYLCASSLGTGARTDTQYFGPGTRLTVL.

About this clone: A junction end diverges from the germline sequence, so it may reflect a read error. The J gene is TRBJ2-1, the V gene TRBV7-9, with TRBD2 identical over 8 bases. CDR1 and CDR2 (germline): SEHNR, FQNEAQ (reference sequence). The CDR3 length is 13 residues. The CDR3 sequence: CASSLEFRGGLVF. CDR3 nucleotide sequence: TGTGCCAGCAGCTTAGAATTCCGGGGGGGCCTGGTCTTC.

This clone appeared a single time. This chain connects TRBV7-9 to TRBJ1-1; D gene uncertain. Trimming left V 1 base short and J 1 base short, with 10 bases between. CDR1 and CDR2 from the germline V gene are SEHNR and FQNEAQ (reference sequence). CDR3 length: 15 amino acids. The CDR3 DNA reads TGTGCCAGCAGCTTAGACCCGGCTTGGAACACTGAAGCTTTCTTT. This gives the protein CASSLDPAWNTEAFF.

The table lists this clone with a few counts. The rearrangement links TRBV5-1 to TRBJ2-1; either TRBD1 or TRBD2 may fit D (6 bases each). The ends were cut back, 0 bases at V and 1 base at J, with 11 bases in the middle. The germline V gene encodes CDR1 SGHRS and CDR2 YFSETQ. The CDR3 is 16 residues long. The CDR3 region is CASSLGGAKSYNEQFF. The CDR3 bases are TGCGCCAGCAGCTTGGGGGGGGCTAAGTCCTACAATGAGCAGTTCTTC.

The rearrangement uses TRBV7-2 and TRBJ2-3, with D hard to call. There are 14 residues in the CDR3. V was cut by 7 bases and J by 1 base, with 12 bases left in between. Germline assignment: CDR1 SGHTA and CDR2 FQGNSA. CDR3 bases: TGTGCCAGCACCACCGAGTTGCGCACAGATACGCAGTATTTT. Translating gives CASTTELRTDTQYF.